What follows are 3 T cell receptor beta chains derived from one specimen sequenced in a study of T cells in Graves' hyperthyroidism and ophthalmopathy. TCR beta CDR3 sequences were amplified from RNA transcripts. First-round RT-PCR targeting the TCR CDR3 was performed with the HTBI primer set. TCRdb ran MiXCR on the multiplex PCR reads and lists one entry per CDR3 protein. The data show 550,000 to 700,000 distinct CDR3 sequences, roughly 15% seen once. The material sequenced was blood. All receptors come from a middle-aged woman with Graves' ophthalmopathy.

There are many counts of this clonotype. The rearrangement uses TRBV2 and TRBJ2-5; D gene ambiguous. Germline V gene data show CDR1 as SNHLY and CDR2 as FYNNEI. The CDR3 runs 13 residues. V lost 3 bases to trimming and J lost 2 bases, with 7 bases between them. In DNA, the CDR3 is TGTGCCAGCAGTGACTGGTCTCAAGAGACCCAGTACTTC. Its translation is CASSDWSQETQYF.

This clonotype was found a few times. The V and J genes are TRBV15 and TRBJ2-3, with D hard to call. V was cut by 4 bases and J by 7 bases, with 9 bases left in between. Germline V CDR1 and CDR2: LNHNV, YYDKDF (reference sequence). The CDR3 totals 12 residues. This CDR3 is CATSTRYNTQYF. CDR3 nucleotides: TGTGCCACCAGCACCCGCTATAATACGCAGTATTTT.

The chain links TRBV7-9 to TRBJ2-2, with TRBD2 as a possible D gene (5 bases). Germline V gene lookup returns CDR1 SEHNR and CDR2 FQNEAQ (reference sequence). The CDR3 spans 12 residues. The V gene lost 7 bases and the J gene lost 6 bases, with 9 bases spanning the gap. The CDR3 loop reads CASNLLAGELFF. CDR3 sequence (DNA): TGTGCCAGCAACCTACTAGCCGGGGAGCTGTTTTTT.